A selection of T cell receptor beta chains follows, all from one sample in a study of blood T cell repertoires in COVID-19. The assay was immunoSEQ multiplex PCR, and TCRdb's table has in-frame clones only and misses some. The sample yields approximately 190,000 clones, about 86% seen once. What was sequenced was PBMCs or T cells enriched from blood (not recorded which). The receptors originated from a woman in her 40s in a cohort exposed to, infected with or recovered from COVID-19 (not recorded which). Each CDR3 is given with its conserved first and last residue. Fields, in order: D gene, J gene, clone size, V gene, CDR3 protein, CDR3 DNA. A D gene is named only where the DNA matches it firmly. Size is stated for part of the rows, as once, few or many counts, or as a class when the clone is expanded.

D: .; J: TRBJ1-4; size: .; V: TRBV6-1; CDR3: CASSEANLYEKLFF; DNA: TGTGCCAGCAGTGAAGCGAACTTATATGAAAAACTGTTTTTT
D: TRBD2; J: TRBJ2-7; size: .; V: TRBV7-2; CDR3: CASSLFGLAGGTYEQYF; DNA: TGTGCCAGCAGCTTATTTGGACTAGCGGGAGGGACCTACGAGCAGTACTTC
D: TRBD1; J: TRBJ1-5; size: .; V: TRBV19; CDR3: CASSVQGMLNQPQHF; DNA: TGTGCCAGTAGTGTACAGGGGATGCTTAATCAGCCCCAGCATTTT
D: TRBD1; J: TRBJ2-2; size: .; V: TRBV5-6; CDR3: CASSFAGGGELFF; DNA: TGTGCCAGCAGCTTTGCAGGGGGCGGGGAGCTGTTTTTT
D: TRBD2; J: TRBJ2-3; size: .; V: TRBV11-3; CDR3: CASSRLAGGRGYF; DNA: TGTGCCAGCAGCCGACTAGCGGGAGGTCGGGGGTATTTT
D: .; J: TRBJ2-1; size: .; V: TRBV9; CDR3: CASSVVPDSMPQFF; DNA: TGTGCCAGCAGCGTAGTCCCCGACTCCATGCCCCAGTTCTTC
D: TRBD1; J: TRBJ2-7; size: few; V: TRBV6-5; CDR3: CASSYTGVDYEQYF; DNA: TGTGCCAGCAGTTACACAGGGGTAGACTACGAGCAGTACTTC
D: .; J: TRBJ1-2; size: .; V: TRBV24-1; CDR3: CATSDLTTFGGYTF; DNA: TGTGCCACCAGTGATTTAACTACCTTCGGGGGCTACACCTTC
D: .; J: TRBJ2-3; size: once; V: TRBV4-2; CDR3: CASSQGVFSTDTQYF; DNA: TGTGCCAGCAGCCAAGGAGTCTTTAGCACAGATACGCAGTATTTT
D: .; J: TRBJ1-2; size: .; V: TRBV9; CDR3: CASSVEGRGADYGYTF; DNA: TGTGCCAGCAGCGTAGAAGGTCGGGGGGCAGACTATGGCTACACCTTC
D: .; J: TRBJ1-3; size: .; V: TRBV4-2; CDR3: CASRPQGGDTIYF; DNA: TGTGCCAGCAGGCCACAAGGGGGAGACACCATATATTTT
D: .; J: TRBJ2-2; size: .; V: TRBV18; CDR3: CASSPVTFSNTGELFF; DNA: TGTGCCAGCTCACCCGTGACATTCTCGAACACCGGGGAGCTGTTTTTT
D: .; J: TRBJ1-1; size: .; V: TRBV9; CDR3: CASSVLGAPEAFF; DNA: TGTGCCAGCAGCGTCCTAGGGGCCCCTGAAGCTTTCTTT
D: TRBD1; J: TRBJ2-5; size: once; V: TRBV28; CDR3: CASSKDRAGTQYF; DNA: TGTGCCAGCAGTAAGGACAGGGCGGGGACCCAGTACTTC
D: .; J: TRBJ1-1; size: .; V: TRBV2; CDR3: CASSEGRVNTEAFF; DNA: TGTGCCAGCAGTGAAGGCAGGGTGAACACTGAAGCTTTCTTT
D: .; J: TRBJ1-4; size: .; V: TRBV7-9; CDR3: CASSLVLAYEGTNEKLFF; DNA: TGTGCCAGCAGCTTAGTATTGGCCTACGAGGGAACTAATGAAAAACTGTTTTTT
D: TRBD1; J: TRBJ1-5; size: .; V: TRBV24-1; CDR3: CATSGGGYNQPQHF; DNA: TGTGCCACCAGTGGAGGGGGCTACAATCAGCCCCAGCATTTT
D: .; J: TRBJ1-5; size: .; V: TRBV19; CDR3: CASSKWQGRARRDQPQHF; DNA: TGTGCCAGTAGTAAATGGCAGGGGCGAGCGAGAAGGGATCAGCCCCAGCATTTT
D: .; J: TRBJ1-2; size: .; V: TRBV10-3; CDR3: CAISETGEGYGYTF; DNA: TGTGCCATCAGTGAGACGGGAGAAGGCTATGGCTACACCTTC
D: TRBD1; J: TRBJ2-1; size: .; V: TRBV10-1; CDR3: CASSEVTGEINEQFF; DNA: TGCGCCAGCAGTGAGGTGACAGGGGAGATCAATGAGCAGTTCTTC
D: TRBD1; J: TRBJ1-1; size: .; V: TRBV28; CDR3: CASSWDRGLTEAFF; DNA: TGTGCCAGCAGTTGGGACAGGGGCCTAACTGAAGCTTTCTTT
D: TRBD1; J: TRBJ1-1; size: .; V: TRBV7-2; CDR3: CASSVHRGLRAFF; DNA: TGTGCCAGCAGCGTACACAGGGGGCTTAGGGCTTTCTTT
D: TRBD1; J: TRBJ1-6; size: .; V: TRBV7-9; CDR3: CASSSGQGAAPLHF; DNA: TGTGCCAGCAGCTCGGGACAGGGGGCGGCACCCCTCCACTTT
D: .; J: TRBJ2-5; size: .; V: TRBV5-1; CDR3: CASSSSGIQETQYF; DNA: TGCGCCAGCAGCTCCTCGGGAATACAAGAGACCCAGTACTTC
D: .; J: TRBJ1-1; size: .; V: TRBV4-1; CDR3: CASSQRGDEAFF; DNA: TGCGCCAGCAGCCAGCGCGGTGATGAAGCTTTCTTT
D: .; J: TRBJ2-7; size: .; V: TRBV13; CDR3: CASSLGPGSGTYEQYF; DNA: TGTGCCAGCAGCTTAGGCCCCGGAAGCGGAACCTACGAGCAGTACTTC
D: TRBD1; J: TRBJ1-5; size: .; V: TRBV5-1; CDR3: CASSPGQHSNQPQHF; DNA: TGCGCCAGCAGCCCGGGACAGCATAGCAATCAGCCCCAGCATTTT
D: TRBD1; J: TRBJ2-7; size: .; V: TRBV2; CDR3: CASSRDSEYISYEQYF; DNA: TGTGCCAGCAGCCGGGACAGTGAATATATTTCCTACGAGCAGTACTTC